Here is one TCR beta chain with its context. Germline V gene data show CDR1 as SGHRS and CDR2 as YFSETQ. The CDR3 runs 16 residues. V shed 1 base, J shed 0 bases, and the junction held 3 bases outside the gene matches. This sample was included in a study of blood T cell repertoires in COVID-19. TCRdb's copy holds only in-frame clones and misses some; the assay was immunoSEQ multiplex PCR. The sample includes 20,000 to 30,000 clones, 94% of them seen just once. The TCR was taken from a woman aged 45-65 years with active COVID-19. The chain couples TRBV5-1 to TRBJ2-2, with TRBD2 matching over 7 bases. Material: peripheral blood. This CDR3 reads CASSLSGAPNTGELFF. The DNA of the CDR3 is TGCGCCAGCAGCTTGAGCGGGGCTCCGAACACCGGGGAGCTGTTTTTT.